The sequence of this T cell receptor (beta chain) was determined in a study of vaccination and CD4 T cells after COVID-19. Whole-study context: Six males and four females, two of them Hispanic, were enrolled as convalescents. Culture controls were given either a CEFX pool, an HIV-1 Nef pool, or no peptide. Notes on the study in general: For convalescent patients, a median around 90% of reactive clones surfaced exclusively after vaccination.

The Oncomine TCR Beta short-read assay was applied to DNA of cultured CD4+ T cells. TCRdb re-derived calls from the PCR reads in MiXCR, one entry per CDR3 protein. The table shows about 18,000 distinct CDR3 sequences, with over 45% occurring only once. This clonotype turned up a few times. Its antigen is as yet unknown. This CDR3 is 14 amino acids long. Stated treatment: roughly 10-day PBMC culture with coronavirus spike peptide pools or control peptides (ViraFEST assay). The chain uses TRBV21-1 and TRBJ2-5; the table's TRBD2 call for D was not verified on the DNA. TRBV21-1 is designated a pseudogene. Sample: CD4+ T cells from blood, cultured in vitro, taken before SARS-CoV-2 vaccination. The TCR comes from a human donor who had recovered from COVID-19. The CDR3 sequence: CASSKTDWQETQYF. The CDR3 nucleotides are TGTGCCAGCAGCAAAACGGACTGGCAAGAGACCCAGTACTTC.